The rows below give T cell receptor beta chains drawn from one sample of a study of T cell changes during pregnancy in multiple sclerosis. The protocol was immunoSEQ multiplex PCR, while the TCRdb copy is restricted to in-frame clones and leaves out a portion. The profile covers some 47,000 clones, with around 89% appearing a single time and around 7.9% taken by the ten largest. The specimen comprised CD8+ T cells from peripheral blood mononuclear cells, sampled in the second trimester of pregnancy. The receptors stem from a female donor with multiple sclerosis, enrolled in a pregnancy study. Both conserved end residues are part of each CDR3. A D gene is named only where the DNA matches it firmly. The size field is filled for only some rows; it gives once, few, many or a size class.

D gene: -; V gene: TRBV19; J gene: TRBJ1-1; clone size: -; CDR3 DNA: TGTGCCAGTAGTGATTGGACAGCCCGTAAAGCTTTCTTT; CDR3 protein: CASSDWTARKAFF
D gene: -; V gene: TRBV21-1; J gene: TRBJ1-5; clone size: -; CDR3 DNA: TGTGCCAGCAGCCTACAGTCGATAGATCAGCCCCAGCATTTT; CDR3 protein: CASSLQSIDQPQHF
D gene: TRBD1; V gene: TRBV2; J gene: TRBJ1-2; clone size: -; CDR3 DNA: TGTGCCAGCACTCCCCGGGACAGGGTACTCCGTAACTATGGCTACACCTTC; CDR3 protein: CASTPRDRVLRNYGYTF
D gene: TRBD2; V gene: TRBV5-5; J gene: TRBJ2-3; clone size: -; CDR3 DNA: TGTGCCAGCAGCTTGCCTTCGGGGGGGGCGGAGGATACGCAGTATTTT; CDR3 protein: CASSLPSGGAEDTQYF
D gene: TRBD2; V gene: TRBV30; J gene: TRBJ2-2; clone size: -; CDR3 DNA: TGTGCCTGGAGTAGGGGGACTAGCTCCACCGGGGAGCTGTTTTTT; CDR3 protein: CAWSRGTSSTGELFF
D gene: TRBD1; V gene: TRBV9; J gene: TRBJ1-2; clone size: -; CDR3 DNA: TGTGCCAGCAGCGTAGGGAGGTGGACAGGCTTCTATGGCTACACCTTC; CDR3 protein: CASSVGRWTGFYGYTF
D gene: TRBD1; V gene: TRBV18; J gene: TRBJ2-7; clone size: -; CDR3 DNA: TGTGCCAGCTCACAAGTCCCCGGGACAGGGTCCTACGAGCAGTACTTC; CDR3 protein: CASSQVPGTGSYEQYF
D gene: -; V gene: TRBV7-9; J gene: TRBJ1-2; clone size: -; CDR3 DNA: TGTGCCAGCACCGACGGGACAAATGAATACGACTATGGCTACACCTTC; CDR3 protein: CASTDGTNEYDYGYTF
D gene: -; V gene: TRBV19; J gene: TRBJ1-4; clone size: once; CDR3 DNA: TGTGCCAGTAGTATAGGGGCGGAGGGAAGCTCGGAAAAACTGTTTTTT; CDR3 protein: CASSIGAEGSSEKLFF
D gene: TRBD1; V gene: TRBV4-1; J gene: TRBJ2-7; clone size: -; CDR3 DNA: TGCGCCAGCAGCCAGGGGACAGGGGAGTTCCTCGGCGAGCAGTACTTC; CDR3 protein: CASSQGTGEFLGEQYF
D gene: TRBD1; V gene: TRBV6-1; J gene: TRBJ1-3; clone size: -; CDR3 DNA: TGTGCCAGCAGTGAGATCAGGGGGCTTGGAAACACCATATATTTT; CDR3 protein: CASSEIRGLGNTIYF
D gene: -; V gene: TRBV28; J gene: TRBJ2-7; clone size: -; CDR3 DNA: TGTGCCAGCAGTTCCCGACAGTTCTACGAGCAGTACTTC; CDR3 protein: CASSSRQFYEQYF
D gene: TRBD2; V gene: TRBV2; J gene: TRBJ2-1; clone size: -; CDR3 DNA: TGTGCCAGCAGTTTGCGGGGGGCCTTTCCCAATGAGCAGTTCTTC; CDR3 protein: CASSLRGAFPNEQFF
D gene: -; V gene: TRBV6-5; J gene: TRBJ2-7; clone size: -; CDR3 DNA: TGTGCCAGCAGTTCGCCAGGGTCCGTTTACGAGCAGTACTTC; CDR3 protein: CASSSPGSVYEQYF
D gene: TRBD2; V gene: TRBV15; J gene: TRBJ2-7; clone size: -; CDR3 DNA: TGTGCCACCAGCAGGGGGGGGGAGGTTTACGAGCAGTACTTC; CDR3 protein: CATSRGGEVYEQYF
D gene: -; V gene: TRBV15; J gene: TRBJ1-5; clone size: -; CDR3 DNA: TGTGCCACCAGCAGAGATCACGAGAGACTTCAGCCCCAGCATTTT; CDR3 protein: CATSRDHERLQPQHF
D gene: -; V gene: TRBV13; J gene: TRBJ2-1; clone size: -; CDR3 DNA: TGTGCCAGCAGAGGGGCTGGCTCCTACAATGAGCAGTTCTTC; CDR3 protein: CASRGAGSYNEQFF
D gene: -; V gene: TRBV6-4; J gene: TRBJ1-5; clone size: -; CDR3 DNA: TGTGCCAGCAGTGACTCGGCGGCCTTGGGTATCTACCAGCCCCAGCATTTT; CDR3 protein: CASSDSAALGIYQPQHF
D gene: TRBD1; V gene: TRBV6-1; J gene: TRBJ2-1; clone size: once; CDR3 DNA: TGTGCCAGCAGTGAACACAGGGGGATTAATGAGCAGTTCTTC; CDR3 protein: CASSEHRGINEQFF